The 9 T cell receptor beta chains given below trace back to one sample, sequenced in a study of CD8 T cells in Susac syndrome. With random hexamers, 0.5 to 1 ug RNA was reverse transcribed. Using its own MiXCR run on the immunoSEQ multiplex PCR reads, TCRdb lists one record per CDR3 protein. This table has over 150,000 distinct CDR3 sequences, around 96% appearing once. Material for sequencing was CD4+ T cells from PBMCs. The receptors come from a human donor with multiple sclerosis.

The chain couples TRBV18 to TRBJ2-5; D is undetermined. Germline CDR1 KGHSH, CDR2 LQKENI. V dropped 3 bases and J dropped 1 base, with 12 bases sitting between them. This CDR3 spans 15 amino acids. The DNA for the CDR3 is TGTGCCAGCTCACCTCAACAGTTCGCCCAAGAGACCCAGTACTTC. This translates into CASSPQQFAQETQYF.

The chain has TRBV30 and TRBJ1-1; D is uncertain. V gave up 7 bases and J gave up 3 bases, with 12 bases separating them. This CDR3 has 12 residues. Germline V gene data show CDR1 as GTSNPN and CDR2 as SVGIG (reference sequence). As DNA, the CDR3 is TGTGCCTCCGCCGGGGTTCACACTGAAGCTTTCTTT. It codes for CASAGVHTEAFF.

The chain joins TRBV6-5 to TRBJ2-7, with unresolved D. Trimming took off 0 bases at V and 4 bases at J, with 7 bases between the two ends. The CDR3 contains 13 residues. Germline V CDR1 and CDR2: MNHEY, SVGAGI. Here the CDR3 DNA reads TGTGCCAGCAGTTACTCGATAGGTTACGAGCAGTACTTC. Its translation is CASSYSIGYEQYF.

The CDR3 protein is CSVVIGSNQPQHF. DNA of the CDR3: TGCAGCGTTGTTATAGGTAGCAATCAGCCCCAGCATTTT. This chain uses TRBV29-1 with TRBJ1-5; D unclear. The CDR3 has 13 residues. Germline CDR1 SQVTM, CDR2 ANQGSEA. V was trimmed by 4 bases and J by 0 bases, leaving 7 bases between them.

The DNA of the CDR3 is TGTGCCAGCAGCCTCCCGAGGAGAGGCGGGAACCACAATGAGCAGTTCTTC. Its translation is CASSLPRRGGNHNEQFF. This chain links TRBV3-1 with TRBJ2-1; D perhaps matches TRBD2 (6 bases). There are 17 residues in the CDR3. CDR1 and CDR2 (germline): LGHDT, YNNKEL (reference sequence). V lost 4 bases, J lost 5 bases, and 21 bases lay in between.

This chain joins TRBV27 and TRBJ1-5; D uncertain. Trimming stripped 4 bases from V and 3 bases from J, with 7 bases between. Germline V lookup: CDR1 MNHEY, CDR2 SMNVEV (reference sequence). The CDR3 length is 13 residues. CDR3 residues: CASSYSYNQPQHF. CDR3 coding DNA: TGTGCCAGCAGTTACAGCTACAATCAGCCCCAGCATTTT.

The rearrangement joins TRBV2 to TRBJ2-1; perhaps TRBD1 as D (5 bases). Trimming removed 7 bases at V and 6 bases at J, with 7 bases between. Germline V gene sequence: CDR1 SNHLY, CDR2 FYNNEI. The CDR3 consists of 11 residues. The CDR3 sequence is CASKRGNEQFF. CDR3 nucleotides: TGTGCCAGCAAAAGGGGCAATGAGCAGTTCTTC. The complete variable domain, with remaining parts taken from reference TRBV2 and TRBJ2-1, reads EPEVTQTPSHQVTQMGQEVILRCVPISNHLYFYWYRQILGQKVEFLVSFYNNEISEKSEIFDDQFSVERPDGSNFTLKIRSTKLEDSAMYFCASKRGNEQFFGPGTRLTVL.

The gene calls are TRBV12-3 or TRBV12-4 and TRBJ1-3; D remains ambiguous. V shed 6 bases and J shed 0 bases, with 12 bases lying between them. The CDR3 is made up of 15 amino acids. CDR3 in DNA: TGTGCCAGCAGCTACCTTACCCCCTCTGGAAACACCATATATTTT. It translates to CASSYLTPSGNTIYF.

The V and J genes are TRBV19 and TRBJ2-2, with D possibly TRBD1 on 5 matching bases. The CDR3 runs 15 residues. Germline-derived CDR1 and CDR2 are LNHDA and SQIVND (reference sequence). The V end was cut by 4 bases, the J end by 1 base, with 10 bases between. CDR3 in amino acids: CASSKKGRNTGELFF. The DNA of the CDR3 is TGTGCCAGTAGTAAAAAGGGGCGGAACACCGGGGAGCTGTTTTTT.